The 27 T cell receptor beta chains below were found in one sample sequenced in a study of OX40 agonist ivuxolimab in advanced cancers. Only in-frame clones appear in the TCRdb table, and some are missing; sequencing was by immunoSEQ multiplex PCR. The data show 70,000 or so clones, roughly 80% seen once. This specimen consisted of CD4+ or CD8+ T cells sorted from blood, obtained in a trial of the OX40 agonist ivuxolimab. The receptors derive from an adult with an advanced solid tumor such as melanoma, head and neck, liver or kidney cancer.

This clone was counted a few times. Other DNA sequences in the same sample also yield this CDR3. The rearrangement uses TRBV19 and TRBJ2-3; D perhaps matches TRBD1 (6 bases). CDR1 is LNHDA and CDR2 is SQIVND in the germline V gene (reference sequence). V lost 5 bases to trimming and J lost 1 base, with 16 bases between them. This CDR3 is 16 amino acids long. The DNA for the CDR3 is TGTGCCAGTAGTGTGCTGGGGGCAAGAGGCACAGATACGCAGTATTTT. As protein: CASSVLGARGTDTQYF.

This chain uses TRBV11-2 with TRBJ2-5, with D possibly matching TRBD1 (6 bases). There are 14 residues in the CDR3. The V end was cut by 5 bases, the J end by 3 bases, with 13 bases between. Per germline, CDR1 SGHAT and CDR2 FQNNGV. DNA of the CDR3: TGTGCCAGCAGCCGAGGACAGCTTAAAGAGACCCAGTACTTC. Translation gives CASSRGQLKETQYF.

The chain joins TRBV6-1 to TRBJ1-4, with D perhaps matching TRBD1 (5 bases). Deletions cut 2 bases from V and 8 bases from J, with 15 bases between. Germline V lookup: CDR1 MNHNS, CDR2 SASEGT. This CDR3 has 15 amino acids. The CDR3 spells CASSESPQGWEKLFF. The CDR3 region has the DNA TGTGCCAGCAGTGAAAGTCCGCAGGGCTGGGAAAAACTGTTTTTT.

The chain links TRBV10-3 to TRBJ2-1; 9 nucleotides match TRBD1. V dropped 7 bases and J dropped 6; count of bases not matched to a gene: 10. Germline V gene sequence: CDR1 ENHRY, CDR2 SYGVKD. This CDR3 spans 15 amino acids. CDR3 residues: CAINSGTGTFNEQFF. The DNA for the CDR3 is TGTGCCATCAATTCCGGGACAGGGACATTCAATGAGCAGTTCTTC.

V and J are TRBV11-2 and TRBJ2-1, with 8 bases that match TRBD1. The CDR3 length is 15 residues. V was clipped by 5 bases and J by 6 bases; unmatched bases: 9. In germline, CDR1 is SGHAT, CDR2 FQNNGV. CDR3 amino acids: CASSPQGVGFNEQFF. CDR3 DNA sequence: TGTGCCAGCAGCCCACAGGGGGTAGGGTTCAATGAGCAGTTCTTC.

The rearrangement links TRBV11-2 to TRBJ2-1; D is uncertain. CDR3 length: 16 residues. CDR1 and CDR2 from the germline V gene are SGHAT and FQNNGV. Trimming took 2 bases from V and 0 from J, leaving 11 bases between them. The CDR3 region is CASSLMWQFSYNEQFF. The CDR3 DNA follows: TGTGCCAGCAGCTTAATGTGGCAGTTCTCCTACAATGAGCAGTTCTTC.

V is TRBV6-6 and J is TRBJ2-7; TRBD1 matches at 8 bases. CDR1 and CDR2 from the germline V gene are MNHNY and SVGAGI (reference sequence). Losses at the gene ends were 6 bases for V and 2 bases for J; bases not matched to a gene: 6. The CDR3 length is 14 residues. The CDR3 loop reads CASRIGQGTYEQYF. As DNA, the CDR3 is TGTGCCAGCAGAATAGGACAGGGCACCTACGAGCAGTACTTC.

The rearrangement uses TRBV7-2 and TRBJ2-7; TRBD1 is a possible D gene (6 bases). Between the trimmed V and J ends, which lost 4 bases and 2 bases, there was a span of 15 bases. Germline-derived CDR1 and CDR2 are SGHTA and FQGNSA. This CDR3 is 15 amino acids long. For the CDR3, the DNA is TGTGCCAGCAGCTACCAGGGGAAAGCGACCTACGAGCAGTACTTC. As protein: CASSYQGKATYEQYF.

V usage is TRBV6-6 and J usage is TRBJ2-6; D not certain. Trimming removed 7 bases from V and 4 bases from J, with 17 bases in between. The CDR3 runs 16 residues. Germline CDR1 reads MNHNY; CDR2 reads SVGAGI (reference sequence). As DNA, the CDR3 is TGTGCCAGCATCCGTTCAACCCCGACGGGGGCCAACGTCCTGACTTTC. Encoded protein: CASIRSTPTGANVLTF.

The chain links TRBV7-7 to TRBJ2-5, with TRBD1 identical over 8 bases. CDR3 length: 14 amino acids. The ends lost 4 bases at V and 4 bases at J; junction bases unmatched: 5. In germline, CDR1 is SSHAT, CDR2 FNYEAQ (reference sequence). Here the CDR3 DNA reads TGTGCCAGCAGCTCCCGGACAGGGACAGAGACCCAGTACTTC. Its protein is CASSSRTGTETQYF.

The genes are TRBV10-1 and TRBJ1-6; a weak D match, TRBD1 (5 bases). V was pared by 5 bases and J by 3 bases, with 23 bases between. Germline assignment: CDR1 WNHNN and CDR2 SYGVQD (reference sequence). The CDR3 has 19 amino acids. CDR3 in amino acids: CASSWGVRSLPFYNSPLHF. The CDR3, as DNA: TGCGCCAGCAGTTGGGGGGTCCGGTCTCTTCCTTTCTATAATTCACCCCTCCACTTT.

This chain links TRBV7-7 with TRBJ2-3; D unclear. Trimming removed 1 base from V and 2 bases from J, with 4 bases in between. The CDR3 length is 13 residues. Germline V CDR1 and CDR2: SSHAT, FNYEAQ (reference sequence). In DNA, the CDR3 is TGTGCCAGCAGCTTAGTCTACACAGATACGCAGTATTTT. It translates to CASSLVYTDTQYF. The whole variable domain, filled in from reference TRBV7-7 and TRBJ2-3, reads GAGVSQSPRYKVTKRGQDVTLRCDPISSHATLYWYQQALGQGPEFLTYFNYEAQPDKSGLPSDRFSAERPEGSISTLTIQRTEQRDSAMYRCASSLVYTDTQYFGPGTRLTVL.

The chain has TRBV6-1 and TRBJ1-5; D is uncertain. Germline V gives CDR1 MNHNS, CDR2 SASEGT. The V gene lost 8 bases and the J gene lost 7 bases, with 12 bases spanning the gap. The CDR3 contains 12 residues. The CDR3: CASGARSQPQHF. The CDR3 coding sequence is TGTGCCAGCGGAGCTCGGAGCCAGCCCCAGCATTTT.

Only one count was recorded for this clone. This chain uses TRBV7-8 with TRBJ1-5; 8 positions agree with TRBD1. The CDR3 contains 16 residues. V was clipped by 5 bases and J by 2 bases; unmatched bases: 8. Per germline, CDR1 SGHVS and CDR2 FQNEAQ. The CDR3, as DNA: TGTGCCAGCAGCCCAGCCGACAGGGGAGGCAATCAGCCCCAGCATTTT. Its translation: CASSPADRGGNQPQHF.

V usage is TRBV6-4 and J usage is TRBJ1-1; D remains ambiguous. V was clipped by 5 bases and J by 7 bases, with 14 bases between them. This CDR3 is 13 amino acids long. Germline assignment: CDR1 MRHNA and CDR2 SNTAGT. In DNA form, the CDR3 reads TGTGCCAGCAGTCAATCCGGGTCTCATGAAGCTTTCTTT. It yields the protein CASSQSGSHEAFF.

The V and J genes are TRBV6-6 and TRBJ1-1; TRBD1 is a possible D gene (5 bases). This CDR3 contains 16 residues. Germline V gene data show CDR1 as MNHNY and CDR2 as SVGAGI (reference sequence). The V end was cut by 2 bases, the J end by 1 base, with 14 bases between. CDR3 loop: CASSYPGGGKNTEAFF. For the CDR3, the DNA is TGTGCCAGCAGTTACCCCGGTGGGGGAAAGAACACTGAAGCTTTCTTT.

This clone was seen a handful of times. CDR3 sequence (DNA): TGCGCCAGCAGCTTGGTACAGATTTCGAGTGGCTACACCTTC. It is translated as CASSLVQISSGYTF. The J gene is TRBJ1-2, the V gene TRBV5-1; no firm D call. The V end was cut by 0 bases, the J end by 7 bases, with 13 bases between. The CDR3 has 14 amino acids. Germline CDR1 and CDR2: SGHRS and YFSETQ.

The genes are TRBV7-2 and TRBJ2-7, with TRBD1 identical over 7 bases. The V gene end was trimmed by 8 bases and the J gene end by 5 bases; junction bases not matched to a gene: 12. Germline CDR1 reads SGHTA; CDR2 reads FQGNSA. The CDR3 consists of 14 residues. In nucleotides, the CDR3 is TGTGCCAGCGGAAGGAACAGGGGTGTAAACGAGCAGTACTTC. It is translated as CASGRNRGVNEQYF.

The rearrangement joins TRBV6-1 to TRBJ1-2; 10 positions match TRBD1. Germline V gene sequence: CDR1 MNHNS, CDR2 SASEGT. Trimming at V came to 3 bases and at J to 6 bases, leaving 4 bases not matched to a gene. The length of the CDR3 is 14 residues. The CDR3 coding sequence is TGTGCCAGCAGTGAGAGACAGGGGGCGCATGGCTACACCTTC. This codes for CASSERQGAHGYTF.

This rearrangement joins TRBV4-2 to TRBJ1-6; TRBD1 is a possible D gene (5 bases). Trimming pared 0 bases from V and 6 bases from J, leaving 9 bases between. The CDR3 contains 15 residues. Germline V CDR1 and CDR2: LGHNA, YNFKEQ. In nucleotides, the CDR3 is TGTGCCAGCAGCCAAGAAGGGGTTGGTAATTCACCCCTCCACTTT. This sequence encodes CASSQEGVGNSPLHF.

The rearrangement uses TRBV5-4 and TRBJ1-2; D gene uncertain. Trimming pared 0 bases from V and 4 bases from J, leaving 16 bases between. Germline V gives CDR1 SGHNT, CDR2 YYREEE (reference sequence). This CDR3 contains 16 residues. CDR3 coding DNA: TGTGCCAGCAGCTTGGTAAAACAAAAAGCCTTCTATGGCTACACCTTC. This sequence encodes CASSLVKQKAFYGYTF.

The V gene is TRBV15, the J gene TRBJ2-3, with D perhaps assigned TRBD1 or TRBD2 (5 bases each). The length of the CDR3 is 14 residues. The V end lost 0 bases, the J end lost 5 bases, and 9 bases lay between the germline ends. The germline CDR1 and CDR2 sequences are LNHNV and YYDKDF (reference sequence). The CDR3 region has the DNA TGTGCCACCAGCAGAGAGAGGGGCAGAGATACGCAGTATTTT. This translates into CATSRERGRDTQYF.

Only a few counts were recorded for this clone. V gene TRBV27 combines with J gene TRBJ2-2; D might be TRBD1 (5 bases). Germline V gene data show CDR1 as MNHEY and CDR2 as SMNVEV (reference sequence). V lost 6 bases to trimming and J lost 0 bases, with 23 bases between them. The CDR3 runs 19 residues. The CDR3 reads CASRIGPDSIITNTGELFF. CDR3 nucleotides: TGTGCCAGCAGGATAGGTCCCGACAGCATAATAACGAACACCGGGGAGCTGTTTTTT.

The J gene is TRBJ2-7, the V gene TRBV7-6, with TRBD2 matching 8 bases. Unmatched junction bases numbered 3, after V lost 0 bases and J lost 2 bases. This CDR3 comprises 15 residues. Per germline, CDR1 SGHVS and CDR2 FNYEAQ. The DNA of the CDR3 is TGTGCCAGCAGCTTAGCTAGCGGGGCCACCTACGAGCAGTACTTC. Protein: CASSLASGATYEQYF. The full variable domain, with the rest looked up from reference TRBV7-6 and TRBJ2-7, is GAGVSQSPRYKVTKRGQDVALRCDPISGHVSLYWYRQALGQGPEFLTYFNYEAQQDKSGLPNDRFSAERPEGSISTLTIQRTEQRDSAMYRCASSLASGATYEQYFGPGTRLTVT.

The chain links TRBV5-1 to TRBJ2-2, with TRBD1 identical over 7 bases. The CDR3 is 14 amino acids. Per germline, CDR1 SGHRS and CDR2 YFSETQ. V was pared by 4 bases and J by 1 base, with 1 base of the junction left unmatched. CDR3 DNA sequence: TGCGCCAGCAGCCGGGACAGGAACACCGGGGAGCTGTTTTTT. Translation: CASSRDRNTGELFF.

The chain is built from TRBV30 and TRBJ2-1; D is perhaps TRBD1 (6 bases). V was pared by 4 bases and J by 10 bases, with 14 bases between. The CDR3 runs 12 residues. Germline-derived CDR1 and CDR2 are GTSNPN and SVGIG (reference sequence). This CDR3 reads CAWNRETIEQFF. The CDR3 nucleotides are TGTGCCTGGAACAGGGAGACCATCGAGCAGTTCTTC.

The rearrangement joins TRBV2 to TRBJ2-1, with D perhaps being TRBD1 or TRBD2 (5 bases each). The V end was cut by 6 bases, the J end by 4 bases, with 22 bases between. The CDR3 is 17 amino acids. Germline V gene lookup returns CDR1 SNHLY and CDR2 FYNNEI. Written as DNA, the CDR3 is TGTGCCAGCAGCGTCCCAACCAGCTGGGGGACGTACAATGAGCAGTTCTTC. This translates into CASSVPTSWGTYNEQFF.